This T cell receptor beta chain was identified in a study of post-analysis software for immune sequencing data. Germline V CDR1 and CDR2: MNHEY, SVGEGT. The CDR3 is 13 amino acids. V lost 7 bases to trimming and J lost 1 base, with 7 bases between them. Presence of unique molecular identifiers characterized the TCR beta cDNA libraries. TCRdb passed the PCR reads through MiXCR, listing each CDR3 protein once. This table holds 700,000 to 800,000 distinct CDR3 sequences, approximately 30% found once. Concerning this clonotype itself: Its cognate antigen is unknown.

General study findings and limits: Four or five TRBV segments were significantly more frequent in patients than in controls. TRBV5-6, TRBV5-1 and TRBV20-1 were among these segments.

The gene calls are TRBV6-2 or TRBV6-3 and TRBJ2-2; D uncertain. The source of this sequence is a girl aged 5 to 17 with multiple sclerosis. The specimen sequenced was blood. CDR3 amino acids: CASTGGNTGELFF. In DNA form, the CDR3 reads TGTGCCAGCACTGGCGGGAACACCGGGGAGCTGTTTTTT.